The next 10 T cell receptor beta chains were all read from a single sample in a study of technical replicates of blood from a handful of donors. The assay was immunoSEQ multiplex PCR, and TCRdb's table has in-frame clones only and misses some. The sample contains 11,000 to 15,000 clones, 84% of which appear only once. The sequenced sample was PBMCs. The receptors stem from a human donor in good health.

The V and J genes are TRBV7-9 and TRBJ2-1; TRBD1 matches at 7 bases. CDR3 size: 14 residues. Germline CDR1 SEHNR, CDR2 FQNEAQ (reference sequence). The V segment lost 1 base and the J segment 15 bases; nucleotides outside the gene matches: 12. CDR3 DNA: TGTGCCAGCAGCTTAGGATCGGGACAGCGGCCGCCGTTCTTC. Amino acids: CASSLGSGQRPPFF.

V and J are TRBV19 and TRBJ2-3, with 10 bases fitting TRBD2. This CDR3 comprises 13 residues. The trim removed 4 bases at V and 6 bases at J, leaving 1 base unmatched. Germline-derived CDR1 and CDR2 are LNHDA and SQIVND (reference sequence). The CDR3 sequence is CASSKGLADTQYF. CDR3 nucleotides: TGTGCCAGTAGTAAGGGACTAGCGGATACGCAGTATTTT.

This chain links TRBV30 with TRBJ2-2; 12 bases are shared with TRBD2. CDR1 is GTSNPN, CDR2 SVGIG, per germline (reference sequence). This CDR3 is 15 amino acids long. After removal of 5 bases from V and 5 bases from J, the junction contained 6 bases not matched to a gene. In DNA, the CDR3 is TGTGCCTGGGAGACTAGCGGGAGTATAACCGGGGAGCTGTTTTTT. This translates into CAWETSGSITGELFF. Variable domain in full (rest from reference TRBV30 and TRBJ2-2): SQTIHQWPATLVQPVGSPLSLECTVEGTSNPNLYWYRQAAGRGLQLLFYSVGIGQISSEVPQNLSASRPQDRQFILSSKKLLLSDSGFYLCAWETSGSITGELFFGEGSRLTVL.

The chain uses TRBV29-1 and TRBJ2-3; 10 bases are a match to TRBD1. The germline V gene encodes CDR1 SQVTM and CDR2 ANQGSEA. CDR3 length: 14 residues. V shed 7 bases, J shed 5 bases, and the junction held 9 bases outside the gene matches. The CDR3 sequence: CSGGDRGQGDTQYF. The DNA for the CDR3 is TGCAGCGGCGGGGACAGGGGCCAGGGAGATACGCAGTATTTT.

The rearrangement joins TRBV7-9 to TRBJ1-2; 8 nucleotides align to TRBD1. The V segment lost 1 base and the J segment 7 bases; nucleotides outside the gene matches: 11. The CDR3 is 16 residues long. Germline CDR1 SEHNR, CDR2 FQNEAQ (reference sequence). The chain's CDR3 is CASSLDFGTGASGYTF. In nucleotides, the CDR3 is TGTGCCAGCAGCTTAGATTTTGGGACAGGAGCTTCTGGCTACACCTTC.

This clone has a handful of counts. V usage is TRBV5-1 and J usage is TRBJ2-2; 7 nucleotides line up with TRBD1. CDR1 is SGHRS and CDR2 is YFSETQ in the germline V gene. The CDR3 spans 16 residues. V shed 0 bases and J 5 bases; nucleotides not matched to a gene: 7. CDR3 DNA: TGCGCCAGCAGCTTGGCCGCGACAGGGCATACCGGGGAGCTGTTTTTT. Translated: CASSLAATGHTGELFF.

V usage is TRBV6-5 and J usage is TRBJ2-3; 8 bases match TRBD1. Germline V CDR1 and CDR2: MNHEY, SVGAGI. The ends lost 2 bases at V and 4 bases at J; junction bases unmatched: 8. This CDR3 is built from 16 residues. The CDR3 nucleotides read TGTGCCAGCAGTTACATGGGCAGGGGGCCACCAGATACGCAGTATTTT. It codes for CASSYMGRGPPDTQYF.

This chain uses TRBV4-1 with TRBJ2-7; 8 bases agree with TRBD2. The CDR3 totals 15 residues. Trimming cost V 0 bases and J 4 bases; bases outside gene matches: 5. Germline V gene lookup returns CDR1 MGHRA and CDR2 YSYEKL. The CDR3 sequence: CASSQEGLGWYEQYF. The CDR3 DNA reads TGCGCCAGCAGCCAAGAGGGACTAGGTTGGTACGAGCAGTACTTC.

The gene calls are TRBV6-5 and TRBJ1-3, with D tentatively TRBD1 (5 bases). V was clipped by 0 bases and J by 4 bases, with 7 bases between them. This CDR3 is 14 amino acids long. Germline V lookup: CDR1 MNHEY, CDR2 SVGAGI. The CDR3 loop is CASSYSGAGNTIYF. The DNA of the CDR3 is TGTGCCAGCAGTTACTCAGGGGCCGGAAACACCATATATTTT.

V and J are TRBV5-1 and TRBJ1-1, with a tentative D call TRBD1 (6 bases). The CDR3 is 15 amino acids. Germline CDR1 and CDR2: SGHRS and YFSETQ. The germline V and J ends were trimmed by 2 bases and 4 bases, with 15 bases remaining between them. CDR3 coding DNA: TGCGCCAGCAGCTTAACCGGGGCCAGGGGCACTGAAGCTTTCTTT. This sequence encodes CASSLTGARGTEAFF.